This T cell receptor (beta chain) came from a study of cytomegalovirus exposure and HLA in healthy donors. Regarding the study as a whole: Specificity for CMV antigens was confirmed in vitro for three of the CMV-associated chains. 164 TCR beta chains were listed as cytomegalovirus-associated.

Separation from the roughly 600-subject first cohort characterized the approximately 120-subject validation cohort, to which the donors belonged. Method: immunoSEQ multiplex PCR; TCRdb's copy keeps in-frame clones and lacks some. In the table there are roughly 200,000 clones, roughly 77% of which are singletons. The V and J ends lost 5 bases and 3 bases, in that order; junction bases with no gene match: 8. The CDR3 runs 14 residues. In germline, CDR1 is SQVTM, CDR2 ANQGSEA. With respect to this clone: Its antigen remains unidentified.

The chain recombines TRBV29-1 with TRBJ2-7; 9 bases map to TRBD2. The clonotype comes from a woman in her thirties in good health and CMV-seronegative. Sample: PBMCs. The CDR3 coding sequence is TGCAGCGTTCCTCTTAGCGGGAGAGTCTACGAGCAGTACTTC. Its protein is CSVPLSGRVYEQYF.